The 30 T cell receptor beta chains presented below share a single source sample, sequenced in a study of blood T cell repertoires in COVID-19. Profiling relied on immunoSEQ multiplex PCR, and the TCRdb table lists in-frame clones only, not all of them. The sample has about 52,000 clones, less than 90% seen once. The sequenced sample was peripheral blood. The source is a human donor in a cohort sampled during active COVID-19.

The chain uses TRBV9 and TRBJ1-2; unclear D gene. CDR3 length: 14 amino acids. V lost 0 bases and J lost 10, with 16 bases in between. Germline V gene data show CDR1 as SGDLS and CDR2 as YYNGEE. The CDR3, as DNA: TGTGCCAGCAGCGTAGGGTCTGGGCTACGATCCTACACCTTC. Translation gives CASSVGSGLRSYTF.

This clone turned up a few times. This chain links TRBV5-1 with TRBJ2-3, with 10 bases fitting TRBD2. J was trimmed by 4 bases and V by 4 bases; bases with no gene match: 3. CDR1 and CDR2 from the germline V gene are SGHRS and YFSETQ. The length of the CDR3 is 14 residues. For the CDR3, the DNA is TGCGCCAGCAGCCTCACTAGCGGGGCAGATACGCAGTATTTT. It translates to CASSLTSGADTQYF.

V and J are TRBV15 and TRBJ2-1; no firm D call. Germline loops: CDR1 LNHNV, CDR2 YYDKDF (reference sequence). The CDR3 spans 15 residues. Trimming removed 0 bases from V and 7 bases from J, with 13 bases in between. CDR3 residues: CATSRDPRLGNEQFF. Written as DNA, the CDR3 is TGTGCCACCAGCAGAGACCCTAGACTCGGTAATGAGCAGTTCTTC.

V usage is TRBV5-1 and J usage is TRBJ2-1; D possibly corresponds to TRBD1 (5 bases). Germline V gene sequence: CDR1 SGHRS, CDR2 YFSETQ. The CDR3 length is 14 residues. Trimming shortened V by 3 bases and J by 2 bases, and 9 bases separated the two germline ends. Written as DNA, the CDR3 is TGCGCCAGCAGCTCGCGACAGCCCTACAATGAGCAGTTCTTC. Protein: CASSSRQPYNEQFF.

This clone came up once. The V and J genes are TRBV28 and TRBJ2-3, with D tentatively TRBD1 (6 bases). V lost 6 bases, J lost 3 bases, and 13 bases lay in between. This CDR3 has 14 residues. From germline, CDR1 is MDHEN and CDR2 SYDVKM. In DNA form, the CDR3 reads TGTGCCAGCAGGTCCGGGACACCAACAGATACGCAGTATTTT. Its translation: CASRSGTPTDTQYF.

The table lists this clone with a few counts. The chain employs TRBV7-2 and TRBJ2-7; TRBD2 might be the D (6 bases). V dropped 7 bases and J dropped 2 bases, with 15 bases sitting between them. The CDR3 sequence is 14 residues long. Germline CDR1 reads SGHTA; CDR2 reads FQGNSA. The CDR3 DNA is TGTGCCAGCACCTCTAGCGCAAGAGCCTACGAGCAGTACTTC. Its protein product is CASTSSARAYEQYF.

The V and J genes are TRBV18 and TRBJ2-1, with D possibly TRBD2 on 7 matching bases. Deletions cut 3 bases from V and 7 bases from J, with 16 bases between. This CDR3 spans 15 amino acids. Germline V gene sequence: CDR1 KGHSH, CDR2 LQKENI. The CDR3 region is CASSPGAGDMNEQFF. The DNA of the CDR3 is TGTGCCAGCTCACCGGGGGCGGGAGATATGAATGAGCAGTTCTTC.

The V call is TRBV5-3, the J call TRBJ2-1; 7 nucleotides match TRBD2. TRBV5-3 belongs to the ORF category, with a function that is uncertain. The CDR3 length is 14 residues. With 2 bases clipped from V and 9 bases from J, the junction kept 8 bases outside the gene matches. The CDR3 spells CARSFETSPGEQFF. The CDR3 DNA reads as TGTGCCAGAAGCTTCGAGACTAGCCCGGGTGAGCAGTTCTTC.

The chain recombines TRBV5-1 with TRBJ2-5; D unresolved. Germline V CDR1 and CDR2: SGHRS, YFSETQ. V was trimmed by 0 bases and J by 4 bases, leaving 7 bases between them. The CDR3 contains 13 residues. CDR3 region: CASSLVGGETQYF. DNA of the CDR3: TGCGCCAGCAGCTTGGTCGGCGGAGAGACCCAGTACTTC.

This clone was seen a handful of times. The V gene is TRBV5-1, the J gene TRBJ2-3, with 8 bases that match TRBD2. The CDR3 is 15 residues long. Germline CDR1 SGHRS, CDR2 YFSETQ. V dropped 4 bases and J dropped 5; count of bases not matched to a gene: 9. CDR3 sequence: CASSPRGGAGDTQYF. The CDR3 bases are TGCGCCAGCAGCCCCCGGGGGGGGGCTGGAGATACGCAGTATTTT.

This clone is a singleton in its sample. CDR3 sequence: CASSIAPRGEQFF. The CDR3, as DNA: TGTGCCAGTAGTATAGCCCCCAGAGGTGAGCAGTTCTTC. The V gene is TRBV19, the J gene TRBJ2-1; no definite D call. CDR1 is LNHDA and CDR2 is SQIVND in the germline V gene (reference sequence). The germline V and J ends were trimmed by 1 base and 9 bases, with 10 bases remaining between them. The CDR3 extends over 13 amino acids.

This clone was detected only a few times. The chain employs TRBV6-4 and TRBJ2-2, with D possibly being TRBD1 (5 bases). CDR3 length: 14 amino acids. In germline, CDR1 is MRHNA, CDR2 SNTAGT. V was pared by 5 bases and J by 3 bases, with 10 bases between. CDR3 coding DNA: TGTGCCAGCAGTCCCGACAGATACACCGGGGAGCTGTTTTTT. Protein sequence: CASSPDRYTGELFF.

This clone has a single count. One end of the junction fails to match germline, which may point to a read error. This rearrangement joins TRBV4-2 to TRBJ2-1; TRBD2 might be the D (5 bases). The germline CDR1 and CDR2 sequences are LGHNA and YNFKEQ. The CDR3 is made up of 13 amino acids. The CDR3 sequence: CASNAGSYDEQFF. The DNA of the CDR3 is TGTGCCAGCAACGCGGGTTCCTACGATGAGCAGTTCTTC.

V usage is TRBV9 and J usage is TRBJ1-1, with D perhaps TRBD1 (6 bases). V shed 4 bases and J shed 0 bases, with 13 bases lying between them. The CDR3 loop spans 15 amino acids. Germline-derived CDR1 and CDR2 are SGDLS and YYNGEE. Here the CDR3 reads CASSPTGALNTEAFF. The DNA of the CDR3 is TGTGCCAGCAGCCCGACAGGAGCCCTGAACACTGAAGCTTTCTTT.

This clone came up once. The chain couples TRBV28 to TRBJ2-7, with D possibly being TRBD1 (5 bases). V was cut by 3 bases and J by 4 bases, with 10 bases left in between. CDR3 length equals 13 residues. From germline, CDR1 is MDHEN and CDR2 SYDVKM. The CDR3 loop is CASSLTAPYEQYF. The CDR3 region has the DNA TGTGCCAGCAGTTTGACAGCACCGTACGAGCAGTACTTC.

CDR3 sequence: CASWQRESYEQYF. The CDR3 DNA reads TGTGCCAGCTGGCAGCGGGAGTCCTACGAGCAGTACTTC. The chain employs TRBV21-1 and TRBJ2-7; no DNA check was done on the table's D call, TRBD2. TRBV21-1 has pseudogene status. The CDR3 spans 13 residues.

This rearrangement joins TRBV5-1 to TRBJ1-1; D call uncertain. The CDR3 extends over 15 amino acids. V was shortened by 1 base and J by 3 bases, with 13 bases between the two germline ends. Germline lookup yields CDR1 SGHRS and CDR2 YFSETQ. CDR3 nucleotides: TGCGCCAGCAGCTTGCTAGGTAGTCGGGACACTGAAGCTTTCTTT. Translated, it gives CASSLLGSRDTEAFF.

The chain combines TRBV10-3 with TRBJ2-2; the match to TRBD2 covers 8 bases. There are 16 residues in the CDR3. From germline, CDR1 is ENHRY and CDR2 SYGVKD. V lost 2 bases to trimming and J lost 5 bases; unmatched junction nucleotides: 7. The DNA of the CDR3 is TGTGCCATCAGTGAGGCAAGCGGGAGAGGAACCGGGGAGCTGTTTTTT. This gives the protein CAISEASGRGTGELFF.

The chain has TRBV9 and TRBJ2-3; 11 bases map to TRBD2. CDR1 and CDR2 (germline): SGDLS, YYNGEE. CDR3 size: 16 residues. With V trimmed by 4 bases and J by 0 bases, 4 bases remained unmatched. The chain's CDR3 is CASSPGTSGSTDTQYF. DNA for the CDR3: TGTGCCAGCAGCCCGGGGACTAGCGGAAGCACAGATACGCAGTATTTT.

The chain recombines TRBV15 with TRBJ1-5; D uncertain. The CDR3 spans 15 residues. The V gene lost 1 base and the J gene lost 3 bases, with 10 bases spanning the gap. The germline gives CDR1 LNHNV, CDR2 YYDKDF (reference sequence). This CDR3 is CATSRGELLNQPQHF. Written as DNA, the CDR3 is TGTGCCACCAGCAGAGGGGAGCTCCTCAATCAGCCCCAGCATTTT. The full variable domain, its missing parts supplied by reference TRBV15 and TRBJ1-5, is DAMVIQNPRYQVTQFGKPVTLSCSQTLNHNVMYWYQQKSSQAPKLLFHYYDKDFNNEADTPDNFQSRRPNTSFCFLDIRSPGLGDTAMYLCATSRGELLNQPQHFGDGTRLSIL.

The genes are TRBV5-1 and TRBJ2-7; 15 positions agree with TRBD2. The trim removed 7 bases at V and 7 bases at J, leaving 15 bases unmatched. From germline, CDR1 is SGHRS and CDR2 YFSETQ. There are 17 residues in the CDR3. CDR3 region: CASGARTSGRASGEQYF. The CDR3 DNA follows: TGCGCCAGCGGCGCGAGGACTAGCGGGAGGGCCTCTGGAGAGCAGTACTTC.

This clone was seen only once. This chain connects TRBV19 to TRBJ2-4; D is unresolved. V was pared by 7 bases and J by 6 bases, with 16 bases between. This CDR3 region has 14 residues. Germline loops: CDR1 LNHDA, CDR2 SQIVND (reference sequence). The CDR3 DNA reads as TGTGCCAGTACCACGCAGCGAATGGCAAACATTCAGTACTTC. Amino acid sequence: CASTTQRMANIQYF.

This chain uses TRBV7-9 with TRBJ1-5, with 8 bases identical to TRBD1. J lost 7 bases, V lost 4 bases, and 6 bases had no gene match. This CDR3 contains 14 residues. CDR1 is SEHNR, CDR2 FQNEAQ, per germline (reference sequence). Here the CDR3 reads CASSSRQGLQPQHF. In nucleotides, the CDR3 is TGTGCCAGCAGCTCCCGACAGGGGCTCCAGCCCCAGCATTTT.

The rearrangement uses TRBV5-1 and TRBJ2-5, with D perhaps TRBD1 (6 bases). With 0 bases removed from V and 3 bases from J, the gap between germline ends came to 21 bases. CDR3 length: 18 amino acids. The germline CDR1 and CDR2 sequences are SGHRS and YFSETQ. This chain's CDR3 is CASSLGGTGLSSEETQYF. CDR3 DNA: TGCGCCAGCAGCTTGGGAGGAACAGGGCTGTCTTCGGAAGAGACCCAGTACTTC.

The CDR3, as DNA: TGTGCCAGCAGTAAAGCGGGAGTTGTAGATACGCAGTATTTT. As protein: CASSKAGVVDTQYF. The chain has TRBV6-2 or TRBV6-3 and TRBJ2-3; TRBD2 matches at 8 bases. Losses at the gene ends were 5 bases for V and 5 bases for J; bases not matched to a gene: 6. The CDR3 loop spans 14 amino acids. Germline loops: CDR1 MNHEY, CDR2 SVGEGT.

This clone came up a few times. The chain couples TRBV28 to TRBJ2-7; D possibly corresponds to TRBD1 (6 bases). V lost 7 bases and J 2 bases, leaving 12 bases between the germline ends. The germline V gene encodes CDR1 MDHEN and CDR2 SYDVKM. This CDR3 is built from 13 residues. This CDR3 reads CASTNRVPYEQYF. Here the CDR3 DNA reads TGTGCCAGCACCAACAGGGTCCCCTACGAGCAGTACTTC.

The rearrangement links TRBV7-9 to TRBJ2-7, with a possible D match to TRBD2 (5 bases). V lost 0 bases, J lost 3 bases, and 12 bases lay in between. The CDR3 runs to 15 residues. The germline V gene has CDR1 SEHNR and CDR2 FQNEAQ (reference sequence). The CDR3 region is CASSLATGNRYEQYF. The CDR3 DNA follows: TGTGCCAGCAGCTTAGCTACGGGGAATCGCTACGAGCAGTACTTC.

The chain links TRBV4-1 to TRBJ2-3; 10 nucleotides line up with TRBD2. CDR1 is MGHRA and CDR2 is YSYEKL in the germline V gene. V lost 2 bases, J lost 6 bases, and 8 bases stayed unmatched. The CDR3 contains 16 residues. In nucleotides, the CDR3 is TGCGCCAGCAGCCAATTGGGGGGGACTAGCGTGGATACGCAGTATTTT. This translates into CASSQLGGTSVDTQYF.

The gene calls are TRBV7-2 and TRBJ1-4; TRBD1 matches 8 bases. Germline assignment: CDR1 SGHTA and CDR2 FQGNSA. V trimming: 1 base; J trimming: 3 bases; junction bases outside the gene matches: 4. The CDR3 totals 16 residues. CDR3 sequence (DNA): TGTGCCAGCAGCTTAGTGACAGGGGTTCCTAATGAAAAACTGTTTTTT. Translated, it gives CASSLVTGVPNEKLFF.

The chain employs TRBV4-2 and TRBJ1-6; 10 nucleotides match TRBD1. The CDR3 is 15 residues long. The germline V gene encodes CDR1 LGHNA and CDR2 YNFKEQ. With V trimmed by 1 base and J by 8 bases, 2 bases remained unmatched. CDR3 region: CASSQVGTGDSPLHF. The CDR3 nucleotides are TGTGCCAGCAGCCAAGTGGGGACAGGGGATTCACCCCTCCACTTT.